Below, 32 T cell receptor beta chains from the same sample are listed, as sequenced in a study of cytomegalovirus exposure and HLA in healthy donors. Researchers ran the PCR with 60 Vbeta and 13 Jbeta primers. Produced via immunoSEQ multiplex PCR; TCRdb's table is partial and in-frame only. The sample has roughly 100,000 clones. Sequenced sample: PBMCs. These receptors were taken from a man aged 50 or older in good health and CMV-seronegative.

The chain is built from TRBV7-2 and TRBJ2-7, with TRBD2 identical over 7 bases. The V gene's germline CDR1 is SGHTA and CDR2 FQGNSA. CDR3 length: 15 amino acids. Trimming cost V 5 bases and J 3 bases; bases outside gene matches: 10. CDR3 nucleotide sequence: TGTGCCAGCAGCCCAAGGACTAGTCGCGTCTACGAGCAGTACTTC. Translating gives CASSPRTSRVYEQYF.

V is TRBV19 and J is TRBJ2-3; D not resolved. The CDR3 has 14 amino acids. V was shortened by 0 bases and J by 5 bases, with 9 bases between the two germline ends. Germline V CDR1 and CDR2: LNHDA, SQIVND (reference sequence). CDR3 sequence: CASSIETSGDTQYF. For the CDR3, the DNA is TGTGCCAGTAGTATAGAGACCTCGGGAGATACGCAGTATTTT.

The gene calls are TRBV7-9 and TRBJ1-2; 7 bases are shared with TRBD1. V dropped 3 bases and J dropped 0; count of bases not matched to a gene: 10. The CDR3 loop spans 17 amino acids. Germline V lookup: CDR1 SEHNR, CDR2 FQNEAQ (reference sequence). In nucleotides, the CDR3 is TGTGCCAGCAGCTTTCGGACAGGCGAAAAAGCTAACTATGGCTACACCTTC. It encodes CASSFRTGEKANYGYTF.

This rearrangement joins TRBV30 to TRBJ2-7; perhaps TRBD2 as D (5 bases). CDR1 and CDR2 (germline): GTSNPN, SVGIG (reference sequence). V lost 0 bases and J lost 4, with 7 bases in between. The CDR3 length is 12 residues. CDR3 DNA: TGTGCCTGGAGTGTACTAGGTTACGAGCAGTACTTC. It encodes CAWSVLGYEQYF.

The rearrangement links TRBV11-2 to TRBJ1-2; D might be TRBD1 (5 bases). The ends were cut back, 9 bases at V and 2 bases at J, with 13 bases in the middle. CDR1 is SGHAT, CDR2 FQNNGV, per germline. This CDR3 contains 13 residues. The DNA of the CDR3 is TGTGCCAGTGGCAGGGTTACGAACTATGGCTACACCTTC. Encoded protein: CASGRVTNYGYTF.

The chain joins TRBV19 to TRBJ2-2; 13 nucleotides align to TRBD2. This CDR3 is built from 17 residues. With V trimmed by 10 bases and J by 0 bases, 8 bases remained unmatched. Per germline, CDR1 LNHDA and CDR2 SQIVND (reference sequence). The chain's CDR3 is CATWTSGRRSNTGELFF. In DNA, the CDR3 is TGTGCCACCTGGACTAGCGGGAGACGGTCGAACACCGGGGAGCTGTTTTTT.

The gene calls are TRBV19 and TRBJ2-5; 8 positions agree with TRBD1. Germline values: CDR1 LNHDA, CDR2 SQIVND (reference sequence). Trimming removed 0 bases from V and 2 bases from J; junction bases left unmatched: 2. There are 15 residues in the CDR3. The CDR3 nucleotides are TGTGCCAGTAGTATAGACGGGACAGGTCAAGAGACCCAGTACTTC. This sequence encodes CASSIDGTGQETQYF.

The rearrangement uses TRBV9 and TRBJ1-1; 8 bases are a match to TRBD1. CDR3 size: 14 residues. Germline CDR1 is SGDLS and CDR2 is YYNGEE. Trimming cost V 3 bases and J 6 bases; bases outside gene matches: 7. CDR3 in amino acids: CASSARQGRAEAFF. CDR3 DNA: TGTGCCAGCAGCGCGCGACAGGGGAGGGCTGAAGCTTTCTTT.

As to this clone: The same CDR3 arises from other DNA sequences in this sample as well. This chain joins TRBV7-9 and TRBJ1-5; D perhaps matches TRBD1 (5 bases). Germline CDR1 and CDR2: SEHNR and FQNEAQ (reference sequence). V lost 1 base, J lost 5 bases, and 6 bases lay in between. This CDR3 spans 13 amino acids. The CDR3: CASSLGGYQPQHF. Written as DNA, the CDR3 is TGTGCCAGCAGCTTAGGGGGCTATCAGCCCCAGCATTTT.

This sequence joins TRBV9 and TRBJ2-5; 9 bases fit TRBD2. This CDR3 has 16 amino acids. J was trimmed by 5 bases and V by 0 bases; bases with no gene match: 8. In germline, CDR1 is SGDLS, CDR2 YYNGEE. The CDR3 reads CASSVATSGWGETQYF. The CDR3 coding sequence is TGTGCCAGCAGCGTAGCGACTAGCGGTTGGGGGGAGACCCAGTACTTC. Drawing the rest from reference TRBV9 and TRBJ2-5, the complete variable domain is DSGVTQTPKHLITATGQRVTLRCSPRSGDLSVYWYQQSLDQGLQFLIQYYNGEERAKGNILERFSAQQFPDLHSELNLSSLELGDSALYFCASSVATSGWGETQYFGPGTRLLVL.

The V call is TRBV30, the J call TRBJ2-7; D is possibly TRBD2 (5 bases). This CDR3 contains 11 residues. Germline CDR1 GTSNPN, CDR2 SVGIG (reference sequence). The V and J ends lost 3 bases and 4 bases respectively, with 7 bases between them. The CDR3 DNA reads TGTGCCTGGAGGACTATTTACGAGCAGTACTTC. Translating gives CAWRTIYEQYF.

The V and J genes are TRBV29-1 and TRBJ1-2; maybe TRBD1 (6 bases). CDR1 and CDR2 (germline): SQVTM, ANQGSEA. This CDR3 contains 12 residues. V lost 7 bases to trimming and J lost 4 bases, with 13 bases between them. The CDR3 sequence is CSAPDRFYGYTF. In nucleotides, the CDR3 is TGCAGCGCCCCCGACAGGTTCTATGGCTACACCTTC.

This chain links TRBV29-1 with TRBJ2-1, with a possible D match to TRBD2 (6 bases). Per the germline V gene, CDR1 is SQVTM and CDR2 is ANQGSEA. Trimming shortened V by 0 bases and J by 1 base, and 10 bases separated the two germline ends. This CDR3 has 15 residues. The CDR3 here is CSVEDPGGSYNEQFF. CDR3 coding DNA: TGCAGCGTTGAAGATCCCGGGGGTTCCTACAATGAGCAGTTCTTC.

The chain links TRBV7-9 to TRBJ1-1; TRBD1 matches at 11 bases. The CDR3 runs 15 residues. Germline V gene data show CDR1 as SEHNR and CDR2 as FQNEAQ (reference sequence). V gave up 4 bases and J gave up 5 bases; unmatched junction bases: 6. In DNA form, the CDR3 reads TGTGCCAGCAGCTCAGGACAGGGGGCAGGGACTGAAGCTTTCTTT. It yields the protein CASSSGQGAGTEAFF.

This rearrangement joins TRBV5-1 to TRBJ2-3; 11 bases map to TRBD2. Per the germline V gene, CDR1 is SGHRS and CDR2 is YFSETQ. V lost 4 bases to trimming and J lost 4 bases; unmatched junction nucleotides: 2. The CDR3 contains 14 residues. The CDR3: CASSLAGGSDTQYF. The CDR3 DNA sequence: TGCGCCAGCAGCCTAGCGGGAGGTTCAGATACGCAGTATTTT.

The rearrangement uses TRBV27 and TRBJ1-2; the D gene is possibly TRBD1 (5 bases). V was pared by 5 bases and J by 4 bases, with 14 bases between. The CDR3 consists of 14 residues. Germline V CDR1 and CDR2: MNHEY, SMNVEV (reference sequence). The DNA for the CDR3 is TGTGCCAGCAGTCCGCGGGACTGGGGCTATGGCTACACCTTC. It codes for CASSPRDWGYGYTF.

V usage is TRBV6-1 and J usage is TRBJ1-5; the match to TRBD1 covers 10 bases. Germline trimming cut 7 bases from V and 8 bases from J; bases unmatched to any gene: 5. This CDR3 contains 13 residues. CDR1 MNHNS and CDR2 SASEGT come from the germline V gene. DNA for the CDR3: TGTGCCAGCAACGGACAGGGGGTGGAGCCCCAGCATTTT. It codes for CASNGQGVEPQHF.

The V and J genes are TRBV10-1 and TRBJ1-1; no definite D call. The CDR3 has 13 amino acids. Trimming cost V 2 bases and J 1 base, with 5 bases left between them. From germline, CDR1 is WNHNN and CDR2 SYGVQD (reference sequence). CDR3 coding DNA: TGCGCCAGCAGTGAGGCAGGGAACACTGAAGCTTTCTTT. Translated, it gives CASSEAGNTEAFF.

The CDR3 loop is CASSLDWTENSPLHF. In nucleotides, the CDR3 is TGTGCCAGCAGCTTAGACTGGACAGAAAATTCACCCCTCCACTTT. V and J are TRBV7-2 and TRBJ1-6; D may be TRBD1 (6 bases). This CDR3 has 15 residues. The V gene's germline CDR1 is SGHTA and CDR2 FQGNSA. V lost 1 base, J lost 7 bases, and 11 bases lay in between. Full variable domain (missing parts from reference TRBV7-2 and TRBJ1-6): GAGVSQSPSNKVTEKGKDVELRCDPISGHTALYWYRQSLGQGLEFLIYFQGNSAPDKSGLPSDRFSAERTGGSVSTLTIQRTQQEDSAVYLCASSLDWTENSPLHFGNGTRLTVT.

The gene calls are TRBV14 and TRBJ1-2; perhaps TRBD1 as D (5 bases). This CDR3 has 14 residues. CDR1 is SGHDN and CDR2 is FVKESK in the germline V gene. V was pared by 7 bases and J by 4 bases, with 16 bases between. The CDR3 reads CASTPAGPGYGYTF. The CDR3 bases are TGTGCCAGCACCCCGGCGGGGCCGGGCTATGGCTACACCTTC.

The chain has TRBV9 and TRBJ2-4; 8 nucleotides match TRBD1. Looked up from germline, CDR1 is SGDLS and CDR2 is YYNGEE. The CDR3 totals 15 residues. V dropped 5 bases and J dropped 9; count of bases not matched to a gene: 13. The CDR3 here is CASSDPTGEEGIQYF. The CDR3 bases are TGTGCCAGCAGTGACCCGACAGGGGAGGAGGGCATTCAGTACTTC. Complete variable domain (other parts from reference TRBV9 and TRBJ2-4): DSGVTQTPKHLITATGQRVTLRCSPRSGDLSVYWYQQSLDQGLQFLIQYYNGEERAKGNILERFSAQQFPDLHSELNLSSLELGDSALYFCASSDPTGEEGIQYFGAGTRLSVL.

The rearrangement uses TRBV5-1 and TRBJ2-2; 8 bases line up with TRBD2. The germline V gene has CDR1 SGHRS and CDR2 YFSETQ. V trimming: 0 bases; J trimming: 2 bases; junction bases outside the gene matches: 3. The CDR3 runs 16 residues. The CDR3 bases are TGCGCCAGCAGCTTGGAAGCGGGGGCAAACACCGGGGAGCTGTTTTTT. Protein: CASSLEAGANTGELFF.

The CDR3 sequence is CASSLVSGGAFDEQFF. The CDR3 DNA follows: TGTGCCAGCAGTTTAGTTAGCGGGGGGGCGTTTGATGAGCAGTTCTTC. The chain has TRBV28 and TRBJ2-1; TRBD2 aligns across 11 bases. Germline lookup yields CDR1 MDHEN and CDR2 SYDVKM. Unmatched junction bases numbered 8, after V lost 2 bases and J lost 8 bases. CDR3 length: 16 amino acids. The full variable domain, rest sourced from reference TRBV28 and TRBJ2-1, is DVKVTQSSRYLVKRTGEKVFLECVQDMDHENMFWYRQDPGLGLRLIYFSYDVKMKEKGDIPEGYSVSREKKERFSLILESASTNQTSMYLCASSLVSGGAFDEQFFGPGTRLTVL.

The chain has TRBV2 and TRBJ1-1, with D possibly matching TRBD1 (6 bases). V lost 0 bases and J lost 10, with 15 bases in between. This CDR3 spans 14 amino acids. Germline V CDR1 and CDR2: SNHLY, FYNNEI. In DNA form, the CDR3 reads TGTGCCAGCAGTGAAGCAAGGGGGGCTAGCGGAGCTTTCTTT. As protein: CASSEARGASGAFF. Drawing the rest from reference TRBV2 and TRBJ1-1, the complete variable domain is EPEVTQTPSHQVTQMGQEVILRCVPISNHLYFYWYRQILGQKVEFLVSFYNNEISEKSEIFDDQFSVERPDGSNFTLKIRSTKLEDSAMYFCASSEARGASGAFFGQGTRLTVV.

With regard to this clone: This sample also contains other DNA sequences that code for the same CDR3. The chain carries TRBV19 and TRBJ1-2, with a tentative D call TRBD1 (5 bases). Germline CDR1 is LNHDA and CDR2 is SQIVND (reference sequence). V lost 4 bases and J 0 bases, leaving 9 bases between the germline ends. This CDR3 is 14 amino acids long. In DNA form, the CDR3 reads TGTGCCAGTAGTACCTCGACAGCTAACTATGGCTACACCTTC. As protein: CASSTSTANYGYTF.

The V gene is TRBV9, the J gene TRBJ1-2; D is undetermined. The CDR3 spans 14 residues. V lost 4 bases and J 7 bases, leaving 17 bases between the germline ends. Germline V gene data show CDR1 as SGDLS and CDR2 as YYNGEE. The chain's CDR3 is CASSPSESLRGYTF. In DNA form, the CDR3 reads TGTGCCAGCAGCCCCTCGGAGTCCCTTCGTGGCTACACCTTC.

J is TRBJ2-1 and V is TRBV20-1, with D unresolved. The CDR3 spans 11 residues. V was pared by 0 bases and J by 9 bases, with 6 bases between. Germline V gene sequence: CDR1 DFQATT, CDR2 SNEGSKA (reference sequence). This CDR3 reads CSAREDSEQFF. As DNA, the CDR3 is TGCAGTGCTAGAGAAGATAGTGAGCAGTTCTTC.

The CDR3 region is CASSVGGTGVSPLHF. In DNA form, the CDR3 reads TGTGCCAGCAGCGTAGGGGGGACAGGGGTTTCACCCCTCCACTTT. V usage is TRBV9 and J usage is TRBJ1-6; 10 nucleotides agree with TRBD1. This CDR3 spans 15 amino acids. Germline values: CDR1 SGDLS, CDR2 YYNGEE. V trimming: 0 bases; J trimming: 9 bases; junction bases outside the gene matches: 3.

V is TRBV11-3 and J is TRBJ2-5; 12 nucleotides agree with TRBD1. The CDR3 runs 18 residues. CDR1 is SGHNT, CDR2 YENEEA, per germline. Trimming took 5 bases from V and 0 from J; bases not matched to a gene: 10. The CDR3 DNA reads as TGTGCCAGCAGCAAGGGGACAGGGGGCGACTCGTACCAAGAGACCCAGTACTTC. Translated, it gives CASSKGTGGDSYQETQYF.

V is TRBV15 and J is TRBJ1-1; the match to TRBD1 covers 7 bases. The V gene end was trimmed by 3 bases and the J gene end by 6 bases; junction bases not matched to a gene: 7. This CDR3 is 14 amino acids long. The V gene's germline CDR1 is LNHNV and CDR2 YYDKDF (reference sequence). The DNA of the CDR3 is TGTGCCACCAGCAGTAGACAGGGAGCCCCTGAAGCTTTCTTT. Residues: CATSSRQGAPEAFF.

The chain uses TRBV13 and TRBJ1-1, with a tentative D call TRBD1 (6 bases). The CDR3 is 14 amino acids. The germline V gene has CDR1 PRHDT and CDR2 FYEKMQ (reference sequence). Trimming pared 5 bases from V and 1 base from J, leaving 11 bases between. CDR3 sequence: CASSMDRWNTEAFF. The CDR3 region has the DNA TGTGCCAGCAGCATGGACAGATGGAACACTGAAGCTTTCTTT. The full variable domain, completed using reference TRBV13 and TRBJ1-1, is AAGVIQSPRHLIKEKRETATLKCYPIPRHDTVYWYQQGPGQDPQFLISFYEKMQSDKGSIPDRFSAQQFSDYHSELNMSSLELGDSALYFCASSMDRWNTEAFFGQGTRLTVV.

The chain has TRBV7-9 and TRBJ2-7; D might be TRBD2 (7 bases). The CDR3 consists of 15 residues. V lost 5 bases and J 4 bases, leaving 18 bases between the germline ends. Looked up from germline, CDR1 is SEHNR and CDR2 is FQNEAQ (reference sequence). CDR3 protein: CASSLGAGAVYEQYF. The CDR3 DNA reads as TGTGCCAGCAGCCTGGGGGCGGGAGCCGTTTACGAGCAGTACTTC.